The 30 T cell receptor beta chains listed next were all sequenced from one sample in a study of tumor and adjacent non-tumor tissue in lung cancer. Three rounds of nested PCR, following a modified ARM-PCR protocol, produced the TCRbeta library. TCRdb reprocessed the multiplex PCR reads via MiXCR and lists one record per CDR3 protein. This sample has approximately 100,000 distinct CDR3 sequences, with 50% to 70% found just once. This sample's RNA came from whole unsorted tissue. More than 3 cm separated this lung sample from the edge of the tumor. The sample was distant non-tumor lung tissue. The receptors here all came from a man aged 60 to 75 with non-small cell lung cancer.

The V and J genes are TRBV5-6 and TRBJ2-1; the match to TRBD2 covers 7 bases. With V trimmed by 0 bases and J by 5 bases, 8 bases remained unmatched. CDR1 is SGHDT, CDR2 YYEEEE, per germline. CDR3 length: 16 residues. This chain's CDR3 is CASSLAAGVVNNEQFF. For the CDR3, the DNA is TGTGCCAGCAGCTTGGCCGCGGGAGTAGTAAACAATGAGCAGTTCTTC. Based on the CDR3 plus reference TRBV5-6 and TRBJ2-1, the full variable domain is DAGVTQSPTHLIKTRGQQVTLRCSPKSGHDTVSWYQQALGQGPQFIFQYYEEEERQRGNFPDRFSGHQFPNYSSELNVNALLLGDSALYLCASSLAAGVVNNEQFFGPGTRLTVL.

The CDR3 nucleotides read TGTGCCAGCAGCGCGCAAGGGGGCTCGGAGACCCAGTACTTC. Translated, it gives CASSAQGGSETQYF. The chain uses TRBV7-3 and TRBJ2-5, with TRBD1 matching over 7 bases. The CDR3 is made up of 14 amino acids. V shed 5 bases and J 5 bases; nucleotides not matched to a gene: 8. CDR1 is SGHTA, CDR2 FQGTGA, per germline.

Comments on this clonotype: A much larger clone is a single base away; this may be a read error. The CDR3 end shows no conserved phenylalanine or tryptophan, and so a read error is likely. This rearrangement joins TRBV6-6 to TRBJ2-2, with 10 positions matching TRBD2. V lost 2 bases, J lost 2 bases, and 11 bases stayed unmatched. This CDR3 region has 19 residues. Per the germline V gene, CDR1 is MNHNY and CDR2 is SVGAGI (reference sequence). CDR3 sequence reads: CASSYVPLLAGRNTGELFL. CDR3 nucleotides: TGTGCCAGCAGTTACGTCCCGCTACTAGCGGGGAGAAACACCGGGGAGCTGTTTCTT.

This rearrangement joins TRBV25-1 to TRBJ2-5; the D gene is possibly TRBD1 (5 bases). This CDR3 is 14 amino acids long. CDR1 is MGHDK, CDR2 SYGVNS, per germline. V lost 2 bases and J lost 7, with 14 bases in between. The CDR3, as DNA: TGTGCCAGCAGTGAAATTGTGGGGCACGGGACCCAGTACTTC. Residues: CASSEIVGHGTQYF.

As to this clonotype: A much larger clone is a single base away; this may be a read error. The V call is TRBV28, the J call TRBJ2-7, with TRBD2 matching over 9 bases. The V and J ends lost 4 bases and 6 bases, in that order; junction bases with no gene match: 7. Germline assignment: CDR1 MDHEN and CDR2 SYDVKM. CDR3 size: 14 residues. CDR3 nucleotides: TGTGCCAGCAGTTATTTGGGACTAGCAGCCGAGCAGTACTTC. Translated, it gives CASSYLGLAAEQYF.

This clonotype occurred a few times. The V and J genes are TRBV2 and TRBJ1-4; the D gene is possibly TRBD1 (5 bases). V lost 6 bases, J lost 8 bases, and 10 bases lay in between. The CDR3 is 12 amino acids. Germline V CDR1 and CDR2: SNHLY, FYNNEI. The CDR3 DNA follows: TGTGCCAGCAGGGACACTTACGAAAAACTGTTTTTT. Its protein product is CASRDTYEKLFF. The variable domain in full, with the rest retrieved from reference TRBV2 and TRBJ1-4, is EPEVTQTPSHQVTQMGQEVILRCVPISNHLYFYWYRQILGQKVEFLVSFYNNEISEKSEIFDDQFSVERPDGSNFTLKIRSTKLEDSAMYFCASRDTYEKLFFGSGTQLSVL.

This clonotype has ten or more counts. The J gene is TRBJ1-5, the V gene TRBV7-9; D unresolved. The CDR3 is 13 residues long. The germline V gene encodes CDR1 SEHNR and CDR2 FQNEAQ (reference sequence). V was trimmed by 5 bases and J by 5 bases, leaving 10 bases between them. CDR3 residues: CASSQTSDQPQHF. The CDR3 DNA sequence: TGTGCCAGCAGCCAGACGTCAGATCAGCCCCAGCATTTT.

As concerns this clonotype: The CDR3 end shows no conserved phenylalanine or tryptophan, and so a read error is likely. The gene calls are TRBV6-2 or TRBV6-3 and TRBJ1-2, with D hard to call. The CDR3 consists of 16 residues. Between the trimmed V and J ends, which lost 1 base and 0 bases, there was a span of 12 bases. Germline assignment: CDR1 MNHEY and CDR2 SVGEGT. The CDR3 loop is CASSYYPILPNYGYTL. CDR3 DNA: TGTGCCAGCAGTTACTACCCGATCCTCCCTAACTATGGCTACACCTTA.

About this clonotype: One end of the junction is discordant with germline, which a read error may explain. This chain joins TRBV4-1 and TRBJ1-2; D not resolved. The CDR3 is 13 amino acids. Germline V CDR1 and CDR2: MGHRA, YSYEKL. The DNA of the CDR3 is TGCGCCAACAGTCAAGGCCCGAACTATGACTACACCTTC. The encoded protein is CANSQGPNYDYTF.

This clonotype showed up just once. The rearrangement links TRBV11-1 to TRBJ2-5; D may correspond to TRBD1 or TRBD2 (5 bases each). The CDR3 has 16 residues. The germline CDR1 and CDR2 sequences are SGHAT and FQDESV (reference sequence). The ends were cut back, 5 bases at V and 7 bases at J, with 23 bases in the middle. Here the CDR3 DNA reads TGTGCCAGCAGCCCGGGGACCAGCCCGACCCGAGGGACCCAGTACTTC. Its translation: CASSPGTSPTRGTQYF. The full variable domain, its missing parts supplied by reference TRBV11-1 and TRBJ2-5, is EAEVAQSPRYKITEKSQAVAFWCDPISGHATLYWYRQILGQGPELLVQFQDESVVDDSQLPKDRFSAERLKGVDSTLKIQPAELGDSAMYLCASSPGTSPTRGTQYFGPGTRLLVL.

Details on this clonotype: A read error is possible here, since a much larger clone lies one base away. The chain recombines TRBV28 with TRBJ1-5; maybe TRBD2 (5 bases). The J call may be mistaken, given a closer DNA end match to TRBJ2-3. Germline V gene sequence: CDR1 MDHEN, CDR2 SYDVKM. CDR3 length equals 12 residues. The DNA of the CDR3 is TGTGCCAGCAGCCCAAGATGGGAGCCCCAGTATTTT. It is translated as CASSPRWEPQYF.

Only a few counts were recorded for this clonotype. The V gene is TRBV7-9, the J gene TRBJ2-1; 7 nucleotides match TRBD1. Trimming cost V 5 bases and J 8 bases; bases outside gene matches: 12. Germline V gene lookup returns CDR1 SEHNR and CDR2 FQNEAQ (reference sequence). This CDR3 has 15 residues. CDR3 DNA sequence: TGTGCCAGCAGCGCACGACAGGGCATCAGCGATGAGCAGTTCTTC. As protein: CASSARQGISDEQFF.

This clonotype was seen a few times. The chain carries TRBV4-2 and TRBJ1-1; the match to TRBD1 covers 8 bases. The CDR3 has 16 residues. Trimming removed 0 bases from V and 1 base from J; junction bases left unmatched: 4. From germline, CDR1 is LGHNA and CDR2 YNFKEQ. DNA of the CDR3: TGTGCCAGCAGCCAAGAAGTGGGACAGGCGAACACTGAAGCTTTCTTT. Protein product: CASSQEVGQANTEAFF.

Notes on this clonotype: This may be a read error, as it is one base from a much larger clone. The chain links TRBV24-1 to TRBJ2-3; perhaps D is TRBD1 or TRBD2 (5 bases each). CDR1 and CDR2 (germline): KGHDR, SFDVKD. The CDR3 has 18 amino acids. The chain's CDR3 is CTTSDSTRGGRKADTQYF. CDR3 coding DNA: TGTACCACCAGTGATTCGACCCGTGGGGGTCGAAAGGCAGATACGCAGTATTTT.

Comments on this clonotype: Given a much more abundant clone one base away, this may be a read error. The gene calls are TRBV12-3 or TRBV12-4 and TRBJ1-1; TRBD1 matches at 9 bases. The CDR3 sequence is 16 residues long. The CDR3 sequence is CASSSGQGGLNTEVFF. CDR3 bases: TGTGCCAGCAGTTCGGGACAGGGAGGTCTGAACACTGAAGTTTTCTTT.

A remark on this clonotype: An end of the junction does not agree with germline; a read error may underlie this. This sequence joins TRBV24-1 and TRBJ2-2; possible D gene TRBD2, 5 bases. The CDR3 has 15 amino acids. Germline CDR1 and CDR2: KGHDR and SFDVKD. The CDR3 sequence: CATCDFGAGTGELFF. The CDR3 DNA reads TGTGCCACCTGTGATTTCGGCGCGGGCACCGGGGAGCTGTTTTTT.

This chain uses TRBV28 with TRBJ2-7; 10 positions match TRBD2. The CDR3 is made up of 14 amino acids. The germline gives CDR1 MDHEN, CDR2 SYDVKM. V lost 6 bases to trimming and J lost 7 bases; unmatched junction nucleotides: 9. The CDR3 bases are TGTGCCAGCAGCTTCCTAGCGGGAGTCGGGGAGCAGTACTTC. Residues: CASSFLAGVGEQYF.

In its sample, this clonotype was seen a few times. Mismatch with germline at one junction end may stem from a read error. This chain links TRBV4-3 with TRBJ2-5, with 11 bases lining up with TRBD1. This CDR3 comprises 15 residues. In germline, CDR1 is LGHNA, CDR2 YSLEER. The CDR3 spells CASSSRGQGEESLYF. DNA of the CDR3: TGCGCCAGCAGCTCCAGGGGACAGGGGGAAGAGAGCCTGTATTTC.

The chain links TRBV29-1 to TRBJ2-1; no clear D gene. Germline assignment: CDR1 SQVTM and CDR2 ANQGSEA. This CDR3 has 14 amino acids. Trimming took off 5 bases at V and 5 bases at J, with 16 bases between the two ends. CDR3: CSVKPQSVNNEQFF. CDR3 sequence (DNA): TGCAGCGTTAAACCCCAATCCGTTAACAATGAGCAGTTCTTC.

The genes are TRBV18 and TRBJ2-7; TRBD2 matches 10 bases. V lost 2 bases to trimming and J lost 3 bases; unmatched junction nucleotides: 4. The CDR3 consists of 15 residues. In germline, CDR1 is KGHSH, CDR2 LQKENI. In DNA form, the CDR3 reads TGTGCCAGCTCACCAGGACTAGCGGACCGCTACGAGCAGTACTTC. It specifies CASSPGLADRYEQYF. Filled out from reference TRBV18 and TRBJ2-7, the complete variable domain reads NAGVMQNPRHLVRRRGQEARLRCSPMKGHSHVYWYRQLPEEGLKFMVYLQKENIIDESGMPKERFSAEFPKEGPSILRIQQVVRGDSAAYFCASSPGLADRYEQYFGPGTRLTVT.

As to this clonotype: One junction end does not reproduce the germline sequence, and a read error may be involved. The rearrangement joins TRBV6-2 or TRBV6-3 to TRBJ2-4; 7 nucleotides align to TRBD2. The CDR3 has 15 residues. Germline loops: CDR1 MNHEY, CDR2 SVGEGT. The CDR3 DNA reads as TGTGCCAGCAGCCCTACGACTGGCGGGAGATACATTCAATACTTC. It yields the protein CASSPTTGGRYIQYF.

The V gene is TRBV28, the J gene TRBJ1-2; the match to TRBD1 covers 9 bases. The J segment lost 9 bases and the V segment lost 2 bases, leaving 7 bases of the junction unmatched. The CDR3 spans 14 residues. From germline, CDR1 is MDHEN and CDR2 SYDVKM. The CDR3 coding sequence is TGTGCCAGCAGTTTACTGGACAGGGGATTTCGCTACACCTTC. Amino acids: CASSLLDRGFRYTF.

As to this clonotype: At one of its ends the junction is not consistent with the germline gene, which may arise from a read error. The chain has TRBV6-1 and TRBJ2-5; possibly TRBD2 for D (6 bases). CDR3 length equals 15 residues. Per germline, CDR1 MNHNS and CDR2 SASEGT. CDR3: CVSSETGAVAETQYF. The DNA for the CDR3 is TGTGTCAGCAGTGAGACGGGAGCAGTAGCGGAGACCCAGTACTTC.

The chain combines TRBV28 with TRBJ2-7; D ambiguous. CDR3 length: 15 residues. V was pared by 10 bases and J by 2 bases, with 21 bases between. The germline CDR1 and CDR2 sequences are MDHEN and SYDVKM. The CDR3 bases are TGTGCCAACAGCCGTTACTCTCCCCCACCCTACGAGCAGTACTTC. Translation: CANSRYSPPPYEQYF. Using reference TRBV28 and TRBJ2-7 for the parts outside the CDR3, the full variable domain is DVKVTQSSRYLVKRTGEKVFLECVQDMDHENMFWYRQDPGLGLRLIYFSYDVKMKEKGDIPEGYSVSREKKERFSLILESASTNQTSMYLCANSRYSPPPYEQYFGPGTRLTVT.

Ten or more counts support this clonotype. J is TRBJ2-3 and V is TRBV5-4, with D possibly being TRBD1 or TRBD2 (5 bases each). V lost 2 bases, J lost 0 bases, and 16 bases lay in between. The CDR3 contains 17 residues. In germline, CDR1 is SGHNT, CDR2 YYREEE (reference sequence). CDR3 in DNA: TGTGCCAGCAGCTTTAAACCCGGGGCCACTAGCACAGATACGCAGTATTTT. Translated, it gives CASSFKPGATSTDTQYF.

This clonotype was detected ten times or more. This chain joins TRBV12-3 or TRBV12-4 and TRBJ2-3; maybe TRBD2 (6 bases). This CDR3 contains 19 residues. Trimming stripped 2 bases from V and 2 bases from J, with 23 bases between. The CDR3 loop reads CASSLLSLKTGALTDTQYF. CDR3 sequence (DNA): TGTGCCAGCAGTTTATTATCCCTAAAGACGGGAGCCCTCACAGATACGCAGTATTTT.

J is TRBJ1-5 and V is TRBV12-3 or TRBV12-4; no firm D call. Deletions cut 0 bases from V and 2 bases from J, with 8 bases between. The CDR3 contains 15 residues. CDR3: CASSLAGSCNQPQHF. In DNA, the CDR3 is TGTGCCAGCAGTTTAGCAGGGTCATGCAATCAGCCCCAGCATTTT.

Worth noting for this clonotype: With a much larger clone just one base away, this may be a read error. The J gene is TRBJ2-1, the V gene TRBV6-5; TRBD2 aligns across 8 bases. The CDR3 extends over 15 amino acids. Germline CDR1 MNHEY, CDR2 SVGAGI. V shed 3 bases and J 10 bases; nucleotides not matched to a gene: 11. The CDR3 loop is CASSYGCGGRGEQFF. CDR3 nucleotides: TGTGCCAGCAGTTATGGTTGCGGGGGGCGAGGGGAGCAGTTCTTC.

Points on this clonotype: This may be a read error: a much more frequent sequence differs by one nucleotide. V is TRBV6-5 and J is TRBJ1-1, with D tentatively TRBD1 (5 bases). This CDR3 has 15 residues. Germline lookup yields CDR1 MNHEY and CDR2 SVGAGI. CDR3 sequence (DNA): TGTGTCAGCAGTTACGCGGGGGACGGGAACACTGAAGCTTTCTTT. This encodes CVSSYAGDGNTEAFF.

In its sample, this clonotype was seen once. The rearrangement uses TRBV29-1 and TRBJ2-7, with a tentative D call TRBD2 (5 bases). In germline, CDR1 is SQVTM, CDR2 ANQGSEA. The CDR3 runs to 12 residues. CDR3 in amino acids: CNTREGTYEQYF. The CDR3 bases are TGCAACACTAGGGAAGGTACCTACGAGCAGTACTTC.